The 28 T cell receptor beta chains given below trace back to one sample, sequenced in a study of T cell clones after liver transplantation. Profiling relied on immunoSEQ multiplex PCR, and the TCRdb table lists in-frame clones only, not all of them. Counted here are about 80,000 clones, roughly 80% occurring once; the ten biggest clones make up approximately 0.47%. This material consisted of CD4+ T cells from blood, taken roughly 3.5 years after liver transplant. The source of these receptors is a human patient who received a liver transplant. Some T cells may have originated in the graft donor.

V gene TRBV9 combines with J gene TRBJ2-3, with 12 positions matching TRBD2. V was pared by 0 bases and J by 3 bases, with 8 bases of the junction left unmatched. The CDR3 sequence is 18 residues long. CDR1 is SGDLS and CDR2 is YYNGEE in the germline V gene. CDR3 DNA sequence: TGTGCCAGCAGCGTAGAAGGTCTAGCGGGAGGGAGGACAGATACGCAGTATTTT. Translated: CASSVEGLAGGRTDTQYF.

Only one count was recorded for this clone. The chain has TRBV19 and TRBJ2-3; the D gene could be TRBD1 or TRBD2 (6 bases each). The CDR3 loop spans 12 amino acids. CDR1 is LNHDA, CDR2 SQIVND, per germline (reference sequence). V lost 4 bases and J lost 8, with 10 bases in between. The DNA of the CDR3 is TGTGCCAGTAGTACGGGGGCGGGTACGCAGTATTTT. Amino acid sequence: CASSTGAGTQYF.

The genes are TRBV4-2 and TRBJ1-2; D may be TRBD1 (5 bases). With 3 bases removed from V and 4 bases from J, the gap between germline ends came to 12 bases. Germline CDR1 LGHNA, CDR2 YNFKEQ. The CDR3 length is 14 residues. The CDR3, as DNA: TGTGCCAGCAGCCAGGCACAGGAAGGCTATGGCTACACCTTC. It specifies CASSQAQEGYGYTF.

The rearrangement joins TRBV7-9 to TRBJ2-5; 7 nucleotides agree with TRBD1. The J segment lost 1 base and the V segment lost 5 bases, leaving 7 bases of the junction unmatched. The CDR3 has 15 amino acids. Germline loops: CDR1 SEHNR, CDR2 FQNEAQ (reference sequence). The CDR3 is CASSRQTGVQETQYF. The CDR3 nucleotides are TGTGCCAGCAGCCGCCAAACAGGGGTCCAAGAGACCCAGTACTTC.

The chain employs TRBV27 and TRBJ1-1, with a possible D match to TRBD1 (5 bases). Germline lookup yields CDR1 MNHEY and CDR2 SMNVEV (reference sequence). V shed 2 bases and J shed 7 bases, with 11 bases lying between them. This CDR3 contains 13 residues. In DNA, the CDR3 is TGTGCCAGCAGTTTAGGAGGGGCGGTTGAAGCTTTCTTT. This sequence encodes CASSLGGAVEAFF.

The genes are TRBV5-1 and TRBJ2-5, with unresolved D. Germline CDR1 SGHRS, CDR2 YFSETQ. V shed 5 bases and J shed 5 bases, with 16 bases lying between them. The CDR3 is 14 amino acids. This CDR3 is CASSVLPGEETQYF. The CDR3 DNA is TGCGCCAGCAGTGTCCTCCCCGGTGAGGAGACCCAGTACTTC.

CDR3 DNA sequence: TGTGCCAGTAGAACGATCGGGAGCTTTAACACTGAAGCTTTCTTT. The encoded protein is CASRTIGSFNTEAFF. The genes are TRBV19 and TRBJ1-1, with D hard to call. The CDR3 has 15 amino acids. V was cut by 6 bases and J by 2 bases, with 16 bases left in between. Germline V gene sequence: CDR1 LNHDA, CDR2 SQIVND (reference sequence).

This clone was seen once. The chain carries TRBV28 and TRBJ2-7; maybe TRBD2 (6 bases). Trimming removed 3 bases at V and 2 bases at J, with 8 bases between. The CDR3 has 13 residues. The V gene's germline CDR1 is MDHEN and CDR2 SYDVKM. CDR3 protein: CASSFGRAYEQYF. The CDR3 bases are TGTGCCAGCAGTTTCGGGAGAGCCTACGAGCAGTACTTC.

The genes are TRBV30 and TRBJ1-1; D not resolved. This CDR3 is built from 11 residues. CDR1 and CDR2 (germline): GTSNPN, SVGIG (reference sequence). The germline V and J ends were trimmed by 3 bases and 11 bases, with 13 bases remaining between them. CDR3 DNA sequence: TGTGCCTGGAGATTTGGGTCCTCGGCTTTCTTT. Amino acid sequence: CAWRFGSSAFF.

The chain has TRBV11-2 and TRBJ2-3, with D possibly matching TRBD2 (5 bases). V gave up 1 base and J gave up 3 bases, with 8 bases separating them. The CDR3 runs 14 residues. The germline CDR1 and CDR2 sequences are SGHAT and FQNNGV. The DNA for the CDR3 is TGTGCCAGCAGCTTAGGGGGAGTGACAGATACGCAGTATTTT. Translation: CASSLGGVTDTQYF.

This clone appeared once. J is TRBJ1-2 and V is TRBV5-4; unclear D gene. The germline CDR1 and CDR2 sequences are SGHNT and YYREEE (reference sequence). CDR3 size: 15 residues. Trimming left V 4 bases short and J 0 bases short, with 13 bases between. The CDR3 nucleotides read TGTGCCAGCAGCCCCTACCGGACCGCTAACTATGGCTACACCTTC. As protein: CASSPYRTANYGYTF.

The rearrangement uses TRBV19 and TRBJ1-4; D unresolved. The CDR3 sequence is 14 residues long. V lost 8 bases and J 0 bases, leaving 10 bases between the germline ends. The germline V gene encodes CDR1 LNHDA and CDR2 SQIVND (reference sequence). The CDR3 DNA reads TGTGCCAGTGGCCCCCGTGCAACTAATGAAAAACTGTTTTTT. Its translation is CASGPRATNEKLFF.

The J gene is TRBJ2-4, the V gene TRBV19; D could derive from TRBD1 or TRBD2 (5 bases each). V lost 3 bases and J 0 bases, leaving 21 bases between the germline ends. There are 19 residues in the CDR3. CDR1 and CDR2 from the germline V gene are LNHDA and SQIVND (reference sequence). CDR3 amino acids: CASSMRAGTAILAKNIQYF. CDR3 DNA sequence: TGTGCCAGTAGTATGAGGGCCGGGACCGCCATACTAGCCAAAAACATTCAGTACTTC. The complete variable domain, with remaining parts taken from reference TRBV19 and TRBJ2-4, reads DGGITQSPKYLFRKEGQNVTLSCEQNLNHDAMYWYRQDPGQGLRLIYYSQIVNDFQKGDIAEGYSVSREKKESFPLTVTSAQKNPTAFYLCASSMRAGTAILAKNIQYFGAGTRLSVL.

V gene TRBV6-7 combines with J gene TRBJ2-4; TRBD1 aligns across 10 bases. TRBV6-7 is known as an ORF, though its function is uncertain. Trimming cost V 6 bases and J 2 bases; bases outside gene matches: 13. The CDR3 runs 18 residues. CDR3: CASSSGTGVIGSKNIQYF. The CDR3 nucleotides read TGTGCCAGCAGCTCCGGGACAGGGGTTATCGGGTCCAAAAACATTCAGTACTTC.

V usage is TRBV7-2 and J usage is TRBJ1-1; D remains unclear. V was cut by 5 bases and J by 1 base, with 11 bases left in between. The germline gives CDR1 SGHTA, CDR2 FQGNSA. The CDR3 spans 14 residues. The chain's CDR3 is CASSPIGPNTEAFF. For the CDR3, the DNA is TGTGCCAGCAGCCCGATCGGACCGAACACTGAAGCTTTCTTT.

This sequence joins TRBV28 and TRBJ1-5, with D tentatively TRBD1 (5 bases). The CDR3 extends over 15 amino acids. Germline CDR1 and CDR2: MDHEN and SYDVKM. V lost 5 bases and J lost 4, with 15 bases in between. The CDR3 region is CASSLPGPGNQPQHF. The CDR3, as DNA: TGTGCCAGCAGTCTCCCGGGACCTGGGAATCAGCCCCAGCATTTT.

The chain recombines TRBV30 with TRBJ1-5; weak D call: TRBD1 (5 bases). CDR1 is GTSNPN and CDR2 is SVGIG in the germline V gene (reference sequence). This CDR3 has 18 amino acids. V gave up 0 bases and J gave up 3 bases, with 21 bases separating them. This CDR3 is CAWSVPRHSTGYNQPQHF. Here the CDR3 DNA reads TGTGCCTGGAGTGTACCCCGCCACTCTACAGGCTACAATCAGCCCCAGCATTTT.

The chain links TRBV9 to TRBJ2-5, with 15 bases lining up with TRBD2. The CDR3 is 16 residues long. V dropped 4 bases and J dropped 3; count of bases not matched to a gene: 4. Germline CDR1 reads SGDLS; CDR2 reads YYNGEE. CDR3 DNA: TGTGCCAGCAGCCTCCGGACTAGCGGGAGGGAAGAGACCCAGTACTTC. As protein: CASSLRTSGREETQYF.

The chain carries TRBV9 and TRBJ1-4; D possibly corresponds to TRBD1 (6 bases). Per germline, CDR1 SGDLS and CDR2 YYNGEE. Trimming took off 0 bases at V and 0 bases at J, with 9 bases between the two ends. The CDR3 covers 16 residues. Here the CDR3 DNA reads TGTGCCAGCAGCGTAGGAACAGGGACAACTAATGAAAAACTGTTTTTT. Translating gives CASSVGTGTTNEKLFF.

V gene TRBV11-2 combines with J gene TRBJ2-3; 11 nucleotides line up with TRBD1. The J segment lost 4 bases and the V segment lost 4 bases, leaving 7 bases of the junction unmatched. This CDR3 is 16 amino acids long. Germline-derived CDR1 and CDR2 are SGHAT and FQNNGV. DNA of the CDR3: TGTGCCAGCAGCTCCAGGACAGGGGGCGGACCAGATACGCAGTATTTT. Its protein product is CASSSRTGGGPDTQYF.

CDR3 loop: CARSPEWERRIISYEQYF. In DNA form, the CDR3 reads TGTGCCAGAAGCCCGGAGTGGGAGCGGCGGATCATCTCCTACGAGCAGTACTTC. This chain connects TRBV5-3 to TRBJ2-7, with D possibly matching TRBD2 (5 bases). TRBV5-3 counts as an open reading frame of uncertain function. V was cut by 4 bases and J by 0 bases, with 23 bases left in between. The CDR3 loop spans 18 amino acids.

This chain connects TRBV4-1 to TRBJ2-4; possibly TRBD1 or TRBD2 for D (6 bases each). This CDR3 is 15 amino acids long. The germline V and J ends were trimmed by 4 bases and 6 bases, with 16 bases remaining between them. Germline V gives CDR1 MGHRA, CDR2 YSYEKL. The CDR3 loop is CASSPLQGAGNIQYF. The CDR3 nucleotides are TGCGCCAGCAGCCCATTACAGGGAGCGGGAAACATTCAGTACTTC.

This sequence joins TRBV11-2 and TRBJ2-7, with TRBD2 matching over 10 bases. V shed 2 bases and J 2 bases; nucleotides not matched to a gene: 6. The CDR3 is 16 amino acids. From germline, CDR1 is SGHAT and CDR2 FQNNGV. The chain's CDR3 is CASSLSSGSLPYEQYF. CDR3 in DNA: TGTGCCAGCAGCTTATCTAGCGGGAGTCTTCCCTACGAGCAGTACTTC.

The chain combines TRBV19 with TRBJ2-7; 13 nucleotides align to TRBD2. Per germline, CDR1 LNHDA and CDR2 SQIVND (reference sequence). This CDR3 region has 16 residues. V shed 4 bases, J shed 3 bases, and the junction held 6 bases outside the gene matches. CDR3 bases: TGTGCCAGTAGTACGAGGACTAGCGGGAGCGTCTACGAGCAGTACTTC. This sequence encodes CASSTRTSGSVYEQYF.

This rearrangement joins TRBV5-1 to TRBJ2-3, with D tentatively TRBD2 (6 bases). Trimming removed 0 bases at V and 8 bases at J, with 19 bases between. The CDR3 has 16 amino acids. Germline V gene data show CDR1 as SGHRS and CDR2 as YFSETQ. Here the CDR3 reads CASSLVVAGLGPTQYF. The CDR3 coding sequence is TGCGCCAGCAGCTTGGTCGTCGCGGGGTTAGGGCCTACGCAGTATTTT. Based on the CDR3 plus reference TRBV5-1 and TRBJ2-3, the full variable domain is KAGVTQTPRYLIKTRGQQVTLSCSPISGHRSVSWYQQTPGQGLQFLFEYFSETQRNKGNFPGRFSGRQFSNSRSEMNVSTLELGDSALYLCASSLVVAGLGPTQYFGPGTRLTVL.

This clone was seen just once. Additional DNA sequences in this sample encode the identical CDR3. This sequence joins TRBV28 and TRBJ2-5; no definite D call. In germline, CDR1 is MDHEN, CDR2 SYDVKM. Trimming shortened V by 2 bases and J by 4 bases, and 2 bases separated the two germline ends. CDR3 length equals 11 residues. DNA of the CDR3: TGTGCCAGCAGTTTAAGAGAGACCCAGTACTTC. This translates into CASSLRETQYF.

The chain employs TRBV11-2 and TRBJ1-2; TRBD1 agrees at 7 bases. From germline, CDR1 is SGHAT and CDR2 FQNNGV. J was trimmed by 3 bases and V by 5 bases; bases with no gene match: 3. This CDR3 spans 13 amino acids. The CDR3 DNA reads TGTGCCAGCAGCCAAGGACAGGACTATGGCTACACCTTC. Encoded protein: CASSQGQDYGYTF.

V and J are TRBV15 and TRBJ2-2, with D unclear. Germline CDR1 and CDR2: LNHNV and YYDKDF (reference sequence). Trimming left V 0 bases short and J 7 bases short, with 9 bases between. This CDR3 contains 14 residues. The CDR3 nucleotides read TGTGCCACCAGCAGAGATCTTTCGGTCGGGGAGCTGTTTTTT. The encoded protein is CATSRDLSVGELFF.